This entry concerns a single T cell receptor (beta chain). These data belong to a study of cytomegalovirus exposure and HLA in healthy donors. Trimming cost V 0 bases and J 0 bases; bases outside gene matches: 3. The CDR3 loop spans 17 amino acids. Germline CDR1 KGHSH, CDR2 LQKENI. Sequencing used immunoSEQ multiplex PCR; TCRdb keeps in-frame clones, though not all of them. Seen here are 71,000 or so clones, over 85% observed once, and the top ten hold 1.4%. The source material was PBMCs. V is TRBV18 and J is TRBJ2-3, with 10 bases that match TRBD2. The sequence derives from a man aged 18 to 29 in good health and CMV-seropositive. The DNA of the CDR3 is TGTGCCAGCTCACCACCCTTGGGACTAGCGAGCACAGATACGCAGTATTTT. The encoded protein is CASSPPLGLASTDTQYF. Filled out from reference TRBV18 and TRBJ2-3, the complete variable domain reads NAGVMQNPRHLVRRRGQEARLRCSPMKGHSHVYWYRQLPEEGLKFMVYLQKENIIDESGMPKERFSAEFPKEGPSILRIQQVVRGDSAAYFCASSPPLGLASTDTQYFGPGTRLTVL.